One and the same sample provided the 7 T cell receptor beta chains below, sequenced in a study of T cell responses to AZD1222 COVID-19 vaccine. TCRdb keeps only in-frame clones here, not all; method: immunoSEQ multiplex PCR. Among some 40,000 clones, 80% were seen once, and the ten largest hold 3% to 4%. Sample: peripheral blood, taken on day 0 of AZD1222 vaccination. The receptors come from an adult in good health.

Written as DNA, the CDR3 is TGTGCCATCAGTGAGTCGGGAAATGAAAGGCTACGTGAAGCTTTCTTT. Translation: CAISESGNERLREAFF. This rearrangement joins TRBV10-3 to TRBJ1-1; the D is unclear. Germline loops: CDR1 ENHRY, CDR2 SYGVKD. V was cut by 0 bases and J by 7 bases, with 18 bases left in between. The CDR3 extends over 16 amino acids.

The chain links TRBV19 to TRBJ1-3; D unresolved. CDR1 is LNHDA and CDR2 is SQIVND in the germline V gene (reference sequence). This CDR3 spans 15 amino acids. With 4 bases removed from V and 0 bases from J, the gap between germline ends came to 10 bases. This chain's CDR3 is CASSTTANSGNTIYF. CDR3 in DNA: TGTGCCAGTAGTACGACGGCGAACTCTGGAAACACCATATATTTT.

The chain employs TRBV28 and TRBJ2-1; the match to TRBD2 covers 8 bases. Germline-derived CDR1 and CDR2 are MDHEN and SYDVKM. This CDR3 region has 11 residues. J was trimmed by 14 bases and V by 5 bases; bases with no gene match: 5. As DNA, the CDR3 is TGTGCCAGCAGTGACCCGGGGGGGAAGTTCTTC. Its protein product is CASSDPGGKFF. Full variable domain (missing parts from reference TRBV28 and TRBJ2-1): DVKVTQSSRYLVKRTGEKVFLECVQDMDHENMFWYRQDPGLGLRLIYFSYDVKMKEKGDIPEGYSVSREKKERFSLILESASTNQTSMYLCASSDPGGKFFGPGTRLTVL.

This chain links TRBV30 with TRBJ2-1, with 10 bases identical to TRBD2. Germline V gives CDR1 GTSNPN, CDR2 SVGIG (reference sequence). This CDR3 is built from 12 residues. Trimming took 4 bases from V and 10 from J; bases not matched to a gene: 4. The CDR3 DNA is TGTGCCTGGAACCAAGCGGGGGGGGAGCAGTTCTTC. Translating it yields CAWNQAGGEQFF.

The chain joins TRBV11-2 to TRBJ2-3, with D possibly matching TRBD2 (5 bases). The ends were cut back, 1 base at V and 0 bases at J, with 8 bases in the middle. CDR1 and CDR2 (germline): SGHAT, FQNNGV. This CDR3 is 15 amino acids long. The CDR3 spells CASSLGRTSTDTQYF. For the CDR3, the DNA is TGTGCCAGCAGCTTAGGAAGGACTAGCACAGATACGCAGTATTTT.

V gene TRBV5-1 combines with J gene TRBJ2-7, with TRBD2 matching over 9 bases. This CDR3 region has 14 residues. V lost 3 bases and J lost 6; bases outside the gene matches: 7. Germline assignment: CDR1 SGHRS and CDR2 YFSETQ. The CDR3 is CASSSGLAFTEQYF. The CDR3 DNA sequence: TGCGCCAGCAGCTCGGGACTAGCATTCACCGAGCAGTACTTC. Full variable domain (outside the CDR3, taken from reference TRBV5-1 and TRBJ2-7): KAGVTQTPRYLIKTRGQQVTLSCSPISGHRSVSWYQQTPGQGLQFLFEYFSETQRNKGNFPGRFSGRQFSNSRSEMNVSTLELGDSALYLCASSSGLAFTEQYFGPGTRLTVT.

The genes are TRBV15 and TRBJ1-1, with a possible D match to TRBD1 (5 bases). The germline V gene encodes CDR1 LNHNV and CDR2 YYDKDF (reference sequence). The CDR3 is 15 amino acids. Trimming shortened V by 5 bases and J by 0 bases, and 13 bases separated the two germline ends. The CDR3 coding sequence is TGTGCCACCAGCTCGTCGGGACGCATGAACACTGAAGCTTTCTTT. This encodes CATSSSGRMNTEAFF.